This T cell receptor (beta chain) was obtained from a study of T cell responses to AZD1222 COVID-19 vaccine. This CDR3 has 19 residues. V dropped 5 bases and J dropped 0; count of bases not matched to a gene: 14. The V gene's germline CDR1 is SGHVS and CDR2 FQNEAQ. Using immunoSEQ multiplex PCR, the repertoire was profiled, and TCRdb retains in-frame clones only, with some absent. Of about 140,000 clones in the sample, around 88% were seen once. The TCR comes from an adult in good health. The chain recombines TRBV7-8 with TRBJ1-5, with 9 bases identical to TRBD1. Sequenced material: peripheral blood, taken on day 0 of AZD1222 vaccination. Written as DNA, the CDR3 is TGTGCCAGCAGCGTCCGGAGTCTTACAGGGGGCAATAGCAATCAGCCCCAGCATTTT. Protein product: CASSVRSLTGGNSNQPQHF.